This T cell receptor beta chain was recorded in a study of blood T cell repertoires in COVID-19. About the research overall: The study drew acute and convalescent COVID-19 samples from the United States, Italy and Spain. Sources were T cells, B-cell-depleted T cells, or PBMCs; the material itself was cDNA or gDNA.

CDR1 is ENHRY and CDR2 is SYGVKD in the germline V gene. This CDR3 spans 13 amino acids. Trimming left V 0 bases short and J 5 bases short, with 7 bases between. As processed by the authors: Amplification from reference gene primers served as the basis for estimated nucleated cell counts. Generated by immunoSEQ multiplex PCR, the TCRdb table keeps only in-frame clones and is missing some. The V and J calls and clone size come from that table; D and trimming were worked out from the DNA. The table records approximately 250,000 clones, about 88% of them present only once. This TCR was sampled from a man in his forties with acute or convalescent COVID-19. The chain uses TRBV10-3 and TRBJ1-2; D not certain. Sequenced sample: peripheral blood. The CDR3 nucleotides read TGTGCCATCAGTGAGTCGAGGGAGTATGGCTACACCTTC. Translated: CAISESREYGYTF.